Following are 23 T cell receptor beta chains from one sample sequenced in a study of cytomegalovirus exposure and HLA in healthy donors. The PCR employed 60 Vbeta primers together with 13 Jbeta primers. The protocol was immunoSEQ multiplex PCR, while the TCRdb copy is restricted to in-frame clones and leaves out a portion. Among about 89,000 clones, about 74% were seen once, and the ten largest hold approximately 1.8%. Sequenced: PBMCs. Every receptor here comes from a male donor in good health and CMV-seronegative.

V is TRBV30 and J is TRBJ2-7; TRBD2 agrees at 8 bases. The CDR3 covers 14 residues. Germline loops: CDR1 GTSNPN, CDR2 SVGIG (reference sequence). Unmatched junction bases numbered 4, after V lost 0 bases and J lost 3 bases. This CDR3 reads CAWSVGTSGYEQYF. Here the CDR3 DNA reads TGTGCCTGGAGTGTCGGTACTAGCGGCTACGAGCAGTACTTC.

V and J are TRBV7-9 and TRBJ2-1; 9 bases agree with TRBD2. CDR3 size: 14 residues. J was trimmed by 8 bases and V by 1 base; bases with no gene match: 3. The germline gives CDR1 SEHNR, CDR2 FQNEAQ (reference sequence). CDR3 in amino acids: CASSLVAGGDEQFF. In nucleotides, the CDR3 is TGTGCCAGCAGCTTAGTTGCGGGAGGGGATGAGCAGTTCTTC.

For the CDR3, the DNA is TGTGCCAGCAGCCAGGGGGCAGATACGCAGTATTTT. Residues: CASSQGADTQYF. V and J are TRBV11-3 and TRBJ2-3; 7 bases fit TRBD1. V shed 5 bases, J shed 4 bases, and the junction held 0 bases outside the gene matches. From germline, CDR1 is SGHNT and CDR2 YENEEA. This CDR3 region has 12 residues.

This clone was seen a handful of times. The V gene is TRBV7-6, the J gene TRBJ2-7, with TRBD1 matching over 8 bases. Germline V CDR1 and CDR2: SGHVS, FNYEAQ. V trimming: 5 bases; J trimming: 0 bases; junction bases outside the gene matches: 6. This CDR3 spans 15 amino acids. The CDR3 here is CASSPTGGSSYEQYF. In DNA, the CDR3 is TGTGCCAGCAGCCCAACAGGGGGAAGCTCCTACGAGCAGTACTTC.

The CDR3 here is CASSFGQVISYEQYF. DNA of the CDR3: TGTGCCAGCAGCTTCGGACAGGTGATCTCCTACGAGCAGTACTTC. The chain links TRBV5-6 to TRBJ2-7; 7 positions agree with TRBD1. The CDR3 is made up of 15 amino acids. The trim removed 2 bases at V and 0 bases at J, leaving 5 bases unmatched. From germline, CDR1 is SGHDT and CDR2 YYEEEE.

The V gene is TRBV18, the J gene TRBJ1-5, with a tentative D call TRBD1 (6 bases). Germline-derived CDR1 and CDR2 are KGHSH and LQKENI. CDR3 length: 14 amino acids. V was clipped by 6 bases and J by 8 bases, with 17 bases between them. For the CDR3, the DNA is TGTGCCAGCTCTATTCGGACAGAAAGGGAGCCCCAGCATTTT. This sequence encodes CASSIRTEREPQHF.

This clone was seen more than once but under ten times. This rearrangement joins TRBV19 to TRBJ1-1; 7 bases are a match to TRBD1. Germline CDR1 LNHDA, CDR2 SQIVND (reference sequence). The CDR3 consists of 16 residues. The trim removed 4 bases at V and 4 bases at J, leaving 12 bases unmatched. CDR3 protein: CASSRGTVRGGTEAFF. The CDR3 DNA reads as TGTGCCAGTAGTAGAGGGACAGTTAGGGGCGGCACTGAAGCTTTCTTT.

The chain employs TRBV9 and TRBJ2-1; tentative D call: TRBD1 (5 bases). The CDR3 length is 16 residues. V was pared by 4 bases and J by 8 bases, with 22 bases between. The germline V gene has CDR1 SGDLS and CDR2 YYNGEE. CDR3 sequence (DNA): TGTGCCAGCAGCTCGCCTGGGGCGGTATTTATGGATGAGCAGTTCTTC. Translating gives CASSSPGAVFMDEQFF.

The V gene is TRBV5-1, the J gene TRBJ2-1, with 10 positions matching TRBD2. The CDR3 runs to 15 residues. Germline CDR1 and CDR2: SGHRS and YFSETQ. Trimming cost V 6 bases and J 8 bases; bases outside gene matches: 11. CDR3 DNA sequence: TGCGCCAGCACCATCAGCGGGAGGGCCGGTGATGAGCAGTTCTTC. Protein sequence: CASTISGRAGDEQFF.

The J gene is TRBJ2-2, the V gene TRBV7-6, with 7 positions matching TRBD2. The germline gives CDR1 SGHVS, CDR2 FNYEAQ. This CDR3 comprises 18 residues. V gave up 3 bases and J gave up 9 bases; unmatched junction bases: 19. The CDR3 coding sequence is TGTGCCAGCAGCTTCAATCCCACTAGTTCGGGGGGTGGCAGGGAGCTGTTTTTT. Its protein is CASSFNPTSSGGGRELFF.

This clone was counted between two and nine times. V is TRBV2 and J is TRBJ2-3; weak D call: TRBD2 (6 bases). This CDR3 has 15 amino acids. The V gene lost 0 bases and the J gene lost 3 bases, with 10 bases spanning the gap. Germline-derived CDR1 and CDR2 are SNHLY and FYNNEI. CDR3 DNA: TGTGCCAGCAGTGAAGCAGACGGGAGAACAGATACGCAGTATTTT. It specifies CASSEADGRTDTQYF.

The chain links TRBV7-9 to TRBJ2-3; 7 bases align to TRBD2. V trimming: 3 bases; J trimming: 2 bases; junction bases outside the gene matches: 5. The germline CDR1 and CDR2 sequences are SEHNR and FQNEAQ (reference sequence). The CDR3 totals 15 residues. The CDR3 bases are TGTGCCAGCAGCTTGCTAGCGGCTACCACAGATACGCAGTATTTT. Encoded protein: CASSLLAATTDTQYF.

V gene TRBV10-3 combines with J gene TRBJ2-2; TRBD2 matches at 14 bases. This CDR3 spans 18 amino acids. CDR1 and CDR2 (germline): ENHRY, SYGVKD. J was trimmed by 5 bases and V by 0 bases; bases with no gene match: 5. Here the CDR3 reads CAISESGLAGESTGELFF. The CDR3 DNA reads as TGTGCCATCAGTGAGTCGGGACTAGCGGGAGAGAGTACCGGGGAGCTGTTTTTT.

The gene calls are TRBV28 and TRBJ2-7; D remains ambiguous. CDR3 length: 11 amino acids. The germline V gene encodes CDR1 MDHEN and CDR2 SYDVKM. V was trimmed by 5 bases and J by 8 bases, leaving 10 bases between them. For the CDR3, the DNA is TGTGCCAGCAGTACAGTCGTTCAGCAGTACTTC. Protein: CASSTVVQQYF.

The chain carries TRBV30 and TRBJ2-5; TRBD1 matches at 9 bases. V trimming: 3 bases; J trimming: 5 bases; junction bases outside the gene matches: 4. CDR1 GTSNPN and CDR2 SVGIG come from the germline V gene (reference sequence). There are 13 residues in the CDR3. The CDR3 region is CAWRGDRGETQYF. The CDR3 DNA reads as TGTGCCTGGAGGGGAGACAGGGGGGAGACCCAGTACTTC.

CDR3 nucleotide sequence: TGTGCCAGCAGGGAGACAGGCAAAAATCAGCCCCAGCATTTT. Protein: CASRETGKNQPQHF. The chain recombines TRBV28 with TRBJ1-5; weak D call: TRBD1 (6 bases). Germline CDR1 reads MDHEN; CDR2 reads SYDVKM. The CDR3 is made up of 14 amino acids. Between the trimmed V and J ends, which lost 6 bases and 4 bases, there was a span of 13 bases.

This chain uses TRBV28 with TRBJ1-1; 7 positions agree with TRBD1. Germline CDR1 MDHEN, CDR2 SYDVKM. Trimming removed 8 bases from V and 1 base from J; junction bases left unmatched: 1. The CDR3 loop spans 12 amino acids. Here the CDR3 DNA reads TGTGCCAGCGGGACAGAGAACACTGAAGCTTTCTTT. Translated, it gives CASGTENTEAFF.

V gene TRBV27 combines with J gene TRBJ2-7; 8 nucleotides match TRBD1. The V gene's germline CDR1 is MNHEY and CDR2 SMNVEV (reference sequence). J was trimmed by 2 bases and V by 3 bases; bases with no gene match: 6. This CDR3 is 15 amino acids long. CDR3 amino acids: CASSFQGAGAYEQYF. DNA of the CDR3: TGTGCCAGCAGTTTCCAGGGGGCTGGCGCCTACGAGCAGTACTTC.

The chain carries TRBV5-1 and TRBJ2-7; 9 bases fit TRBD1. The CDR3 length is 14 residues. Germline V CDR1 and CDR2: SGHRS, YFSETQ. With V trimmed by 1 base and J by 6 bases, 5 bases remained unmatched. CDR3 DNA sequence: TGCGCCAGCAGCTTGCGGGACAGGGTTGCCGAGCAGTACTTC. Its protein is CASSLRDRVAEQYF.

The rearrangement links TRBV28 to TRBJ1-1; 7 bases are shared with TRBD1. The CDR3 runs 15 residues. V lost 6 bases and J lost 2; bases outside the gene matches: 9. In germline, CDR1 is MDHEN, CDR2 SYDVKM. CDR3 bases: TGTGCCAGCAGCCCTCCCGACAGGGCTAACACTGAAGCTTTCTTT. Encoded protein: CASSPPDRANTEAFF.

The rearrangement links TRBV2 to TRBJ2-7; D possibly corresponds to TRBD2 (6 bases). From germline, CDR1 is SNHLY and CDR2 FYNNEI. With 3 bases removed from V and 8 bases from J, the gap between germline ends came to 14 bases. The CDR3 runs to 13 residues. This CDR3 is CASSEGTGRQQYF. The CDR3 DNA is TGTGCCAGCAGTGAGGGAACTGGGAGGCAGCAGTACTTC. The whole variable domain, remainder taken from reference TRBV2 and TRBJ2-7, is EPEVTQTPSHQVTQMGQEVILRCVPISNHLYFYWYRQILGQKVEFLVSFYNNEISEKSEIFDDQFSVERPDGSNFTLKIRSTKLEDSAMYFCASSEGTGRQQYFGPGTRLTVT.

The CDR3: CASSGQGVVEKLFF. The CDR3 region has the DNA TGTGCCAGCAGTGGACAGGGGGTAGTAGAAAAACTGTTTTTT. The chain has TRBV6-1 and TRBJ1-4, with 9 bases fitting TRBD1. Germline V lookup: CDR1 MNHNS, CDR2 SASEGT. With V trimmed by 4 bases and J by 8 bases, 5 bases remained unmatched. This CDR3 spans 14 amino acids.

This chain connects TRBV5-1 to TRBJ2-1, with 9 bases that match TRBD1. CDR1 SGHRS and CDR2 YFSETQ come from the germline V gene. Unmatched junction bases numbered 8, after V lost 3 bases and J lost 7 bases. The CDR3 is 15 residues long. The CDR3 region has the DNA TGCGCCAGCAGCTCTCGGACAGGGGATGTGAATGAGCAGTTCTTC. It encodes CASSSRTGDVNEQFF.